The clone carrying this T cell receptor (beta chain) has a count of ten or more. Antigen specificity is unknown. This entry belongs to a study of T-cell reconstitution after alpha-beta-depleted transplantation in children. General observations from the study: Reportedly, roughly two months post-transplant, alpha-beta T cells arose from several hundred expanded graft clones. After one year, T-cell counts and TCRbeta diversity mostly came from new T cells. Recipient T cells and thymic progenitors that survived gave rise to the high TCRbeta diversity observed at day 60 in some patients.

It was with unique molecular identifiers that the TCRbeta library was prepared. TCRdb independently ran MiXCR on the PCR reads; one entry per CDR3 protein. The sample shows about 290,000 distinct CDR3 sequences, about 9.4% of them seen only once. CDR3 length: 13 amino acids. CDR1 is LGHNA, CDR2 YSLEER, per germline. V lost 0 bases, J lost 10 bases, and 2 bases stayed unmatched. The chain employs TRBV4-3 and TRBJ2-1, with 8 nucleotides matching TRBD2. The specimen comprised PBMCs, sampled before TCRalphabeta/CD19-depleted stem cell transplant. The clonotype comes from a boy younger than two with acute myeloid leukemia, due to receive a stem cell transplant. CDR3 DNA sequence: TGCGCCAGCAGCCAAGACGGGAGGGGAGAGCAGTTCTTC. Translated: CASSQDGRGEQFF.